One and the same sample provided the 27 T cell receptor beta chains below, sequenced in a study of T cell responses to AZD1222 COVID-19 vaccine. Clones were read by immunoSEQ multiplex PCR, and TCRdb kept only the in-frame ones, dropping some. The sample yields fewer than 200,000 clones, 85% to 95% seen once. Sequenced material: peripheral blood, taken on day 0 of AZD1222 vaccination. These receptors originate from an adult in good health.

This clone was observed once. The chain is built from TRBV30 and TRBJ1-2; maybe TRBD1 (5 bases). Trimming pared 2 bases from V and 0 bases from J, leaving 13 bases between. This CDR3 comprises 15 residues. Germline V gives CDR1 GTSNPN, CDR2 SVGIG (reference sequence). The CDR3 region has the DNA TGTGCCTGGAGTACAGGTTACCCATCTAACTATGGCTACACCTTC. Residues: CAWSTGYPSNYGYTF.

The chain joins TRBV19 to TRBJ1-4, with a weak D call TRBD1 (5 bases). CDR1 is LNHDA and CDR2 is SQIVND in the germline V gene (reference sequence). The CDR3 loop spans 13 amino acids. Trimming took 5 bases from V and 12 from J, leaving 16 bases between them. The CDR3 DNA reads TGTGCCAGTAGTTGGACTGGGGAAGGGGAACTGTTTTTT. It encodes CASSWTGEGELFF.

The chain combines TRBV11-2 with TRBJ1-1; D is possibly TRBD1 (5 bases). The V and J ends lost 2 bases and 0 bases respectively, with 13 bases between them. The CDR3 totals 16 residues. CDR1 is SGHAT and CDR2 is FQNNGV in the germline V gene. The CDR3 sequence is CASSLWAGTLNTEAFF. DNA for the CDR3: TGTGCCAGCAGCTTATGGGCAGGGACCTTGAACACTGAAGCTTTCTTT.

This sequence joins TRBV9 and TRBJ2-7; the D is unclear. The V and J ends lost 3 bases and 3 bases respectively, with 7 bases between them. Germline-derived CDR1 and CDR2 are SGDLS and YYNGEE. This CDR3 is built from 12 residues. In DNA, the CDR3 is TGTGCCAGCAGCGCCCGGAACTACGAGCAGTACGTC. This gives the protein CASSARNYEQYV.

The V call is TRBV5-6, the J call TRBJ2-5, with a tentative D call TRBD2 (5 bases). V was shortened by 0 bases and J by 10 bases, with 7 bases between the two germline ends. CDR1 is SGHDT and CDR2 is YYEEEE in the germline V gene. There are 11 residues in the CDR3. As DNA, the CDR3 is TGTGCCAGCAGCTTGGCTCGGGACCAGTACTTC. Protein sequence: CASSLARDQYF.

The chain has TRBV7-8 and TRBJ1-1; 8 bases map to TRBD1. The CDR3 contains 14 residues. Per the germline V gene, CDR1 is SGHVS and CDR2 is FQNEAQ. The ends lost 2 bases at V and 4 bases at J; junction bases unmatched: 3. In DNA, the CDR3 is TGTGCCAGCAGCTTATCGACAGGGGTCACTGAAGCTTTCTTT. It specifies CASSLSTGVTEAFF.

The rearrangement links TRBV10-3 to TRBJ2-2; the match to TRBD1 covers 10 bases. Germline V gene lookup returns CDR1 ENHRY and CDR2 SYGVKD. V lost 10 bases, J lost 5 bases, and 10 bases stayed unmatched. This CDR3 has 15 amino acids. The CDR3 bases are TGTGCCACCAACACGGGACAGGGGCAGACCGGGGAGCTGTTTTTT. Amino acid sequence: CATNTGQGQTGELFF.

The V gene is TRBV7-2, the J gene TRBJ2-2; D gene uncertain. Trimming left V 5 bases short and J 1 base short, with 11 bases between. The CDR3 length is 15 residues. Germline V lookup: CDR1 SGHTA, CDR2 FQGNSA. The CDR3 nucleotides read TGTGCCAGCAGCCTCCCCACCGTGAACACCGGGGAGCTGTTTTTT. Protein sequence: CASSLPTVNTGELFF.

The chain uses TRBV9 and TRBJ2-5; the D call may be TRBD1 or TRBD2 (6 bases each). The germline V gene encodes CDR1 SGDLS and CDR2 YYNGEE. V shed 2 bases and J shed 2 bases, with 13 bases lying between them. The CDR3 has 15 residues. The CDR3 DNA follows: TGTGCCAGCAGCGTCATGGGGGGCGATCAAGAGACCCAGTACTTC. Translation: CASSVMGGDQETQYF. The full variable domain, completed using reference TRBV9 and TRBJ2-5, is DSGVTQTPKHLITATGQRVTLRCSPRSGDLSVYWYQQSLDQGLQFLIQYYNGEERAKGNILERFSAQQFPDLHSELNLSSLELGDSALYFCASSVMGGDQETQYFGPGTRLLVL.

The rearrangement links TRBV28 to TRBJ1-3; 8 bases agree with TRBD1. Germline CDR1 and CDR2: MDHEN and SYDVKM. The junction had 5 bases not matched to a gene; V was cut back by 5 bases and J by 2 bases. The CDR3 totals 15 residues. The CDR3 here is CASSPTGEAGNTIYF. The CDR3 coding sequence is TGTGCCAGCAGTCCGACAGGGGAAGCTGGAAACACCATATATTTT.

The chain combines TRBV6-1 with TRBJ1-1; D is unresolved. Germline V gene sequence: CDR1 MNHNS, CDR2 SASEGT. This CDR3 spans 15 amino acids. Trimming removed 7 bases from V and 4 bases from J, with 19 bases in between. This CDR3 reads CASNLEREVGTEAFF. CDR3 DNA sequence: TGTGCCAGCAACTTGGAGAGGGAAGTCGGCACTGAAGCTTTCTTT.

V gene TRBV5-6 combines with J gene TRBJ1-1; 7 bases agree with TRBD1. Germline V CDR1 and CDR2: SGHDT, YYEEEE. There are 15 residues in the CDR3. V shed 1 base, J shed 0 bases, and the junction held 3 bases outside the gene matches. The CDR3 bases are TGTGCCAGCAGCTTGTGGGACAGCATGAACACTGAAGCTTTCTTT. This encodes CASSLWDSMNTEAFF.

The chain uses TRBV19 and TRBJ2-1; tentatively, D is TRBD2 (6 bases). The V end lost 1 base, the J end lost 7 bases, and 11 bases lay between the germline ends. In germline, CDR1 is LNHDA, CDR2 SQIVND (reference sequence). The CDR3 contains 14 residues. The CDR3 sequence: CASSIVLGGNEQFF. The CDR3 DNA sequence: TGTGCCAGTAGTATAGTACTTGGGGGGAATGAGCAGTTCTTC.

The rearrangement joins TRBV5-1 to TRBJ1-2; 8 bases fit TRBD1. The junction had 4 bases not matched to a gene; V was cut back by 6 bases and J by 0 bases. Germline loops: CDR1 SGHRS, CDR2 YFSETQ. The CDR3 runs 14 residues. CDR3 amino acids: CASKEQGANYGYTF. CDR3 DNA sequence: TGCGCCAGCAAGGAACAGGGGGCTAACTATGGCTACACCTTC.

The rearrangement joins TRBV30 to TRBJ1-1; 7 bases agree with TRBD1. V lost 3 bases and J lost 0; bases outside the gene matches: 1. Germline V lookup: CDR1 GTSNPN, CDR2 SVGIG (reference sequence). This CDR3 is built from 13 residues. Here the CDR3 DNA reads TGTGCCTGGAGGGGACAGATGAACACTGAAGCTTTCTTT. This codes for CAWRGQMNTEAFF.

The V call is TRBV6-2 or TRBV6-3, the J call TRBJ2-1; TRBD2 matches 10 bases. In germline, CDR1 is MNHEY, CDR2 SVGEGT. This CDR3 has 17 residues. V dropped 4 bases and J dropped 1; count of bases not matched to a gene: 7. In DNA form, the CDR3 reads TGTGCCAGCAGTTCGCTAGCGGGGGTAGAATCCTACAATGAGCAGTTCTTC. Amino acid sequence: CASSSLAGVESYNEQFF.

The gene calls are TRBV10-3 and TRBJ1-1; 12 positions agree with TRBD1. This CDR3 comprises 14 residues. In germline, CDR1 is ENHRY, CDR2 SYGVKD. The V and J ends lost 7 bases and 4 bases, in that order; junction bases with no gene match: 4. CDR3 bases: TGTGCCATCATGGGACAGGGGGCCGGCACTGAAGCTTTCTTT. Translated, it gives CAIMGQGAGTEAFF.

This clone has just a few counts. The chain joins TRBV3-1 (or the pseudogene TRBV3-2) to TRBJ1-1, with unresolved D. CDR1 LGHDT and CDR2 YNNKEL come from the germline V gene (reference sequence). The V and J ends lost 1 base and 0 bases respectively, with 6 bases between them. The CDR3 runs 14 residues. DNA of the CDR3: TGTGCCAGCAGCCAAGTAGAGGTGAACACTGAAGCTTTCTTT. Translated: CASSQVEVNTEAFF.

This clone was recorded once. V usage is TRBV4-2 and J usage is TRBJ1-1; TRBD1 might be the D (6 bases). CDR3 length: 13 residues. Germline V gene lookup returns CDR1 LGHNA and CDR2 YNFKEQ. Trimming took off 0 bases at V and 11 bases at J, with 13 bases between the two ends. The CDR3 loop is CASSQDDRPIAFF. CDR3 DNA: TGTGCCAGCAGCCAAGATGACAGGCCGATCGCTTTCTTT.

CDR3 sequence reads: CASSGVGEYYGYTF. CDR3 DNA: TGCGCCAGCAGCGGGGTAGGTGAATACTATGGCTACACCTTC. The chain couples TRBV4-1 to TRBJ1-2; D not resolved. The CDR3 extends over 14 amino acids. The V gene's germline CDR1 is MGHRA and CDR2 YSYEKL. V dropped 5 bases and J dropped 3 bases, with 13 bases sitting between them.

The chain links TRBV27 to TRBJ1-1; no clear D gene. The CDR3 consists of 14 residues. Germline assignment: CDR1 MNHEY and CDR2 SMNVEV (reference sequence). The V end was cut by 6 bases, the J end by 4 bases, with 15 bases between. Written as DNA, the CDR3 is TGTGCCAGCAGCCCCGGTGACTGGCGCACTGAAGCTTTCTTT. Translation gives CASSPGDWRTEAFF.

As for this clone: At one boundary the junction diverges from the germline segment, which might be a read error. The chain couples TRBV7-7 to TRBJ2-5; 10 nucleotides line up with TRBD2. Germline-derived CDR1 and CDR2 are SSHAT and FNYEAQ (reference sequence). The CDR3 sequence is 17 residues long. In DNA form, the CDR3 reads TGTGCTAGCAGCTCGATCCAAAGAGCGGGGGGGCCAGAGACCCAGTACTTC. It translates to CASSSIQRAGGPETQYF.

The genes are TRBV6-1 and TRBJ1-2; the match to TRBD1 covers 7 bases. The CDR3 spans 13 residues. With V trimmed by 3 bases and J by 8 bases, 6 bases remained unmatched. The germline V gene has CDR1 MNHNS and CDR2 SASEGT. The CDR3 loop is CASSEDRRLGYTF. Here the CDR3 DNA reads TGTGCCAGCAGTGAGGACAGGCGACTGGGCTACACCTTC.

The genes are TRBV6-5 and TRBJ2-7, with 8 nucleotides matching TRBD2. Germline V gene sequence: CDR1 MNHEY, CDR2 SVGAGI. CDR3 size: 15 residues. After removal of 6 bases from V and 5 bases from J, the junction contained 12 bases not matched to a gene. The CDR3: CASRPQSGRGNEQYF. The CDR3 DNA is TGTGCCAGCAGGCCACAGAGCGGGAGAGGAAACGAGCAGTACTTC.

The chain recombines TRBV18 with TRBJ1-4; 8 positions match TRBD1. Germline V gives CDR1 KGHSH, CDR2 LQKENI. This CDR3 comprises 16 residues. With V trimmed by 3 bases and J by 6 bases, 9 bases remained unmatched. The CDR3 DNA reads TGTGCCAGCTCACCTGGGGACAGGTACAACTATGAAAAACTGTTTTTT. Amino acid sequence: CASSPGDRYNYEKLFF.

V usage is TRBV29-1 and J usage is TRBJ1-1, with D perhaps matching TRBD1 (6 bases). Trimming stripped 7 bases from V and 3 bases from J, with 12 bases between. CDR3 length: 12 amino acids. Looked up from germline, CDR1 is SQVTM and CDR2 is ANQGSEA. Here the CDR3 DNA reads TGCAGCGGACACACAGGGTACACTGAAGCTTTCTTT. This encodes CSGHTGYTEAFF.

The CDR3 DNA sequence: TGTGCCAGCAGCAACCGTGGGGCTTATGAAAAACTGTTTTTT. It specifies CASSNRGAYEKLFF. The rearrangement links TRBV5-4 to TRBJ1-4; tentatively, D is TRBD1 (5 bases). The CDR3 loop spans 14 amino acids. Trimming stripped 4 bases from V and 6 bases from J, with 13 bases between. Germline CDR1 and CDR2: SGHNT and YYREEE (reference sequence).